This TCR beta chain was recovered during a study of cytomegalovirus exposure and HLA in healthy donors. It was with 60 Vbeta and 13 Jbeta primers that the PCR ran. Data came from immunoSEQ multiplex PCR; TCRdb stores just in-frame clones and leaves some out. The sample has more than 100,000 clones; more than 55% are singletons. This clone appeared a few times. The sequence was collected from a man aged 18 to 30 in good health and CMV-seronegative. The sample comprised PBMCs.

The CDR3 reads CASSVAGREETQYF. The CDR3, as DNA: TGTGCCAGCAGCGTAGCTGGCAGGGAAGAGACCCAGTACTTC. The chain is built from TRBV9 and TRBJ2-5, with D perhaps matching TRBD1 (5 bases). The CDR3 is 14 amino acids. V was clipped by 0 bases and J by 3 bases, with 9 bases between them. Germline assignment: CDR1 SGDLS and CDR2 YYNGEE.